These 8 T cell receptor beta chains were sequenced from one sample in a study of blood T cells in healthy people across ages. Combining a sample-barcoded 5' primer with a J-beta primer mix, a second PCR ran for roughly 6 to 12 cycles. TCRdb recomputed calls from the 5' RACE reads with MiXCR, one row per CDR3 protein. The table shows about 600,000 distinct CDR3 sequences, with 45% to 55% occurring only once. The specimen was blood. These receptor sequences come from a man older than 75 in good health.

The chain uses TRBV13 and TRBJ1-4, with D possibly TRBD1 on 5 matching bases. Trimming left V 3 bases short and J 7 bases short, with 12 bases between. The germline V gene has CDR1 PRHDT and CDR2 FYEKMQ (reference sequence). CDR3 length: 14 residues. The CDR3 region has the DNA TGTGCCAGCAGCTTTTCAGGGAGGGGTGAAAAACTGTTTTTT. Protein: CASSFSGRGEKLFF.

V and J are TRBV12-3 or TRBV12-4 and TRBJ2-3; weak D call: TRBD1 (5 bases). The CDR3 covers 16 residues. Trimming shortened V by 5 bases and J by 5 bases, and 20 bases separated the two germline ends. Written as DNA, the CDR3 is TGTGCCAGCAGTGCCACCACAGGTGCTCCGGGAGATACGCAGTATTTT. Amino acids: CASSATTGAPGDTQYF.

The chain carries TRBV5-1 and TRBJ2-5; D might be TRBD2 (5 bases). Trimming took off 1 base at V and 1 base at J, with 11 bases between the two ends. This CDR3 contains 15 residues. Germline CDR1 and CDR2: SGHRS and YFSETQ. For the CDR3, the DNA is TGCGCCAGCAGCTTGCAGCCAGCGGCCCAAGAGACCCAGTACTTC. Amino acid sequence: CASSLQPAAQETQYF.

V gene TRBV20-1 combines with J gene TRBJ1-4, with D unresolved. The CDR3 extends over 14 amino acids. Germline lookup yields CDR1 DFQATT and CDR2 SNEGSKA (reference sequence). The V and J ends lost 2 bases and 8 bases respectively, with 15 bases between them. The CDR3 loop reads CSARPFGQQEKLFF. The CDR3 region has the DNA TGCAGTGCTAGACCTTTTGGGCAGCAGGAAAAACTGTTTTTT.

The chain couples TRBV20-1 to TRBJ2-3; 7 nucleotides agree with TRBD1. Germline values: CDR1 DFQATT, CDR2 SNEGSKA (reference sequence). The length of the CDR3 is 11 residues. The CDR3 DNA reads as TGCAGCAGACAGGGTCCAGATACGCAGTATTTT. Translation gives CSRQGPDTQYF.

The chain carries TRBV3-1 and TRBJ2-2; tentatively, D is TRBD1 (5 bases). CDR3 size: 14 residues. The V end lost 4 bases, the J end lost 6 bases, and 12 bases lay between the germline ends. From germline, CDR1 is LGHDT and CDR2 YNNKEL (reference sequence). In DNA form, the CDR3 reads TGTGCCAGCAGCCTAAGAGTGGGGCCCGGGGAGCTGTTTTTT. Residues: CASSLRVGPGELFF. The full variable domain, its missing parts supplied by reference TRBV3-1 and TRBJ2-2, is DTAVSQTPKYLVTQMGNDKSIKCEQNLGHDTMYWYKQDSKKFLKIMFSYNNKELIINETVPNRFSPKSPDKAHLNLHINSLELGDSAVYFCASSLRVGPGELFFGEGSRLTVL.

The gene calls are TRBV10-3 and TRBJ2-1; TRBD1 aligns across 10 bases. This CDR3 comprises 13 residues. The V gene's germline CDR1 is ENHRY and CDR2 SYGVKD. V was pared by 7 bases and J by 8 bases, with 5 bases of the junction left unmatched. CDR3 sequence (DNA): TGTGCCATCAAGGGACAGGGGTGGGATGAGCAGTTCTTC. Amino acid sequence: CAIKGQGWDEQFF.

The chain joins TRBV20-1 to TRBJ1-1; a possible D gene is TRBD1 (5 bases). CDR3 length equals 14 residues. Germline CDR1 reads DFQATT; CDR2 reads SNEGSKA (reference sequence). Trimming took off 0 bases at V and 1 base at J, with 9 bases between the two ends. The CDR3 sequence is CSAREAGPNTEAFF. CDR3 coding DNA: TGCAGTGCTAGAGAGGCAGGGCCGAACACTGAAGCTTTCTTT.